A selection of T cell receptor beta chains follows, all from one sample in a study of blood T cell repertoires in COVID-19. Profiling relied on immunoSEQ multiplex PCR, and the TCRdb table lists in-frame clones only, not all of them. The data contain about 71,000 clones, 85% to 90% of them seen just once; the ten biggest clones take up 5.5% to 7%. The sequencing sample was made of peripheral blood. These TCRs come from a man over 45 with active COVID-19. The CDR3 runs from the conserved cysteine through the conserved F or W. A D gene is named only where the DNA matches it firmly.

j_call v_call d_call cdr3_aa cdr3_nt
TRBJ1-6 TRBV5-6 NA CASRQAHNSPLHF TGTGCCAGCAGACAGGCCCATAATTCACCCCTCCACTTT
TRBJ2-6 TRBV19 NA CASNGGSGANVLTF TGTGCCAGTAACGGGGGCTCTGGGGCCAACGTCCTGACTTTC
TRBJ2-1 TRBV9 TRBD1 CASSEWGQGNNEQFF TGTGCCAGCAGCGAATGGGGACAGGGGAACAATGAGCAGTTCTTC
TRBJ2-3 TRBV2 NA CATSLGSGPADTQYF TGTGCCACCTCTTTGGGTAGCGGACCCGCAGATACGCAGTATTTT
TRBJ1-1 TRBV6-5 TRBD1 CASSYSGSTGATEAFF TGTGCCAGCAGTTACTCGGGCAGTACAGGGGCCACTGAAGCTTTCTTT
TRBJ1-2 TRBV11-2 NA CASSVGQLDGYTF TGTGCCAGCAGCGTAGGACAGCTAGATGGCTACACCTTC
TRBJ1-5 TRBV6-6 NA CASSYNSNQPQHF TGTGCCAGCAGTTATAATAGCAATCAGCCCCAGCATTTT
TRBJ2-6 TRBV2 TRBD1 CASSPDRGGANVLTF TGTGCCAGCAGCCCGGACAGGGGTGGGGCCAACGTCCTGACTTTC
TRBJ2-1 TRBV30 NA CAWEVGIEQFF TGTGCCTGGGAGGTCGGAATTGAGCAGTTCTTC
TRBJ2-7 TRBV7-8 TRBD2 CASSSGLAGGSEQYF TGTGCCAGCAGCTCGGGACTAGCGGGGGGTAGCGAGCAGTACTTC
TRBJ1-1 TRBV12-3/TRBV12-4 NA CASRDMNTEAFF TGTGCCAGTAGAGACATGAACACTGAAGCTTTCTTT